This passage covers 7 T cell receptor beta chains from one sample sequenced in a study of Graves' ophthalmopathy and Graves' hyperthyroidism. RNA transcripts were the source from which TCR beta CDR3 regions were amplified. Second-round multiplex PCR followed a first-round RT-PCR using HTBI primers. TCRdb reprocessed the multiplex PCR reads with MiXCR, giving one entry per CDR3 protein. Of a few hundred thousand distinct CDR3 sequences detected, roughly a sixth appear once; the ten largest clones hold 9% to 15%. Material: peripheral blood. The origin of the receptors is an adult man with Graves' ophthalmopathy.

Concerning this clonotype itself: This clone may be a read error of a much larger clone one base away. The genes are TRBV4-1 and TRBJ2-5; no clear D gene. This CDR3 contains 14 residues. Germline values: CDR1 MGHRA, CDR2 YSYEKL. This chain's CDR3 is CASSAFEAQGTQYF. In DNA form, the CDR3 reads TGCGCCAGCAGCGCCTTCGAGGCCCAAGGGACCCAGTACTTC.

In its sample, this clonotype was seen many times. The chain carries TRBV4-2 and TRBJ1-1; D call uncertain. The CDR3 totals 15 residues. CDR1 and CDR2 from the germline V gene are LGHNA and YNFKEQ. The V end lost 0 bases, the J end lost 1 base, and 9 bases lay between the germline ends. The CDR3 DNA reads TGTGCCAGCAGCCAAGAATTCAGGCGGAACACTGAAGCTTTCTTT. Amino acids: CASSQEFRRNTEAFF.

This clonotype has ten or more counts. The V and J genes are TRBV6-2 or TRBV6-3 and TRBJ2-5; D assignment may be TRBD1 or TRBD2 (5 bases each). Germline CDR1 reads MNHEY; CDR2 reads SVGEGT. This CDR3 is built from 15 residues. Trimming took off 6 bases at V and 0 bases at J, with 14 bases between the two ends. CDR3 bases: TGTGCCAGCAGAGGGACGGACGAGTACCAAGAGACCCAGTACTTC. Translation: CASRGTDEYQETQYF.

This clonotype has ten or more counts. V and J are TRBV6-1 and TRBJ2-5, with TRBD1 matching over 7 bases. The J segment lost 1 base and the V segment lost 7 bases, leaving 6 bases of the junction unmatched. The V gene's germline CDR1 is MNHNS and CDR2 SASEGT. This CDR3 has 14 residues. The CDR3 loop reads CASIKQGSQETQYF. For the CDR3, the DNA is TGTGCCAGCATCAAACAGGGGTCCCAAGAGACCCAGTACTTC.

This clonotype was detected ten times or more. The rearrangement uses TRBV5-1 and TRBJ1-5, with D perhaps matching TRBD1 (5 bases). CDR1 is SGHRS and CDR2 is YFSETQ in the germline V gene. The CDR3 sequence is 14 residues long. V dropped 1 base and J dropped 5 bases, with 10 bases sitting between them. In DNA form, the CDR3 reads TGCGCCAGCAGCTTGTCAGGGCTGGATCAGCCCCAGCATTTT. It codes for CASSLSGLDQPQHF.

The V and J genes are TRBV5-1 and TRBJ2-7, with D maybe TRBD1 (5 bases). Germline assignment: CDR1 SGHRS and CDR2 YFSETQ. The CDR3 length is 15 residues. The V end lost 6 bases, the J end lost 0 bases, and 16 bases lay between the germline ends. For the CDR3, the DNA is TGCGCCAGCACCCGACGGCCCGACAGCTCCTACGAGCAGTACTTC. Translated: CASTRRPDSSYEQYF.

Many counts were recorded for this clonotype. This chain links TRBV19 with TRBJ2-7; D is ambiguous. The germline V gene has CDR1 LNHDA and CDR2 SQIVND (reference sequence). Trimming cost V 3 bases and J 3 bases, with 18 bases left between them. This CDR3 has 16 amino acids. The CDR3 region is CASSIYGDRTSYEQYF. In nucleotides, the CDR3 is TGTGCCAGTAGTATTTATGGGGATCGGACGAGCTACGAGCAGTACTTC. The variable domain in full, with the rest retrieved from reference TRBV19 and TRBJ2-7, is DGGITQSPKYLFRKEGQNVTLSCEQNLNHDAMYWYRQDPGQGLRLIYYSQIVNDFQKGDIAEGYSVSREKKESFPLTVTSAQKNPTAFYLCASSIYGDRTSYEQYFGPGTRLTVT.